This T cell receptor (beta chain) derives from a study of blood T cell repertoires in COVID-19. The CDR3 totals 16 residues. With V trimmed by 3 bases and J by 2 bases, 10 bases remained unmatched. Germline V gene data show CDR1 as SGDLS and CDR2 as YYNGEE. Data came from immunoSEQ multiplex PCR; TCRdb stores just in-frame clones and leaves some out. The sample contains a few hundred thousand clones, about 85% of which appear only once. This TCR was recovered from a woman in her late teens or twenties who had recovered from COVID-19. The sequencing sample was made of peripheral blood. This chain joins TRBV9 and TRBJ1-1; 7 bases fit TRBD1. The CDR3 region is CASSAQGIGANTEAFF. For the CDR3, the DNA is TGTGCCAGCAGCGCACAGGGGATCGGGGCAAACACTGAAGCTTTCTTT.